Listed below are T cell receptor beta chains from one sample, sequenced in a study of CD4 T cells in relation to SARS-CoV-2 and coronaviruses. Sequencing was performed with immunoSEQ multiplex PCR; in TCRdb, only in-frame clones are kept and a portion is missing. Here the sample spans under 25,000 clones, around 77% being singletons. These receptors' targets are unknown. The sequencing sample was made of CD4+ T cells from PBMCs, cultured in vitro. The receptor set was obtained from a human donor in good health. CDR3s include the opening cysteine and the closing phenylalanine or tryptophan. The D gene is left open where the match is weak. A clone size is listed for some rows: how often the clone was seen (once, few, many), or a class if it is expanded.

v_call	d_call	clone_size	j_call	cdr3_length	cdr3_nt	cdr3_aa
TRBV18	NA	few	TRBJ2-7	14	TGTGCCAGCTCACCACCCGGTGGGAGCTACGAGCAGTACTTC	CASSPPGGSYEQYF
TRBV14	TRBD1	NA	TRBJ1-3	17	TGTGCCAGCAGCCCACTTGGAGGGGGCTTAGGAGGAAACACCATATATTTT	CASSPLGGGLGGNTIYF
TRBV30	NA	NA	TRBJ2-2	11	TGTGCCTCTGCAGGGATTGGGGAGCTGTTTTTT	CASAGIGELFF
TRBV24-1	TRBD1	NA	TRBJ2-3	15	TGTGCCACATCCGACAGGGGACACCGCACAGATACGCAGTATTTT	CATSDRGHRTDTQYF
TRBV10-1	NA	NA	TRBJ2-3	13	TGCGCCAGCAGTGAATCCGGCACAGATACGCAGTATTTT	CASSESGTDTQYF
TRBV5-1	TRBD1	NA	TRBJ2-6	14	TGCGCCAGTAGACAGGGAACCGGGGCCAACGTCCTGACTTTC	CASRQGTGANVLTF
TRBV6-6	NA	NA	TRBJ2-3	12	TGTGCCAGCAGTTCCGCGACAGATACGCAGTATTTT	CASSSATDTQYF
TRBV5-1	NA	once	TRBJ2-2	14	TGCGCCAGCAAGGAGTCGTCGAACACCGGGGAGCTGTTTTTT	CASKESSNTGELFF
TRBV11-2	NA	NA	TRBJ2-3	14	TGTGCCAGCAGCCTACAACCGGGGTATTCAATGCCCTCTTTT	CASSLQPGYSMPSF
TRBV7-9	NA	few	TRBJ1-6	15	TGTGCCAGCAGCCTCGGAGGGATCTATAATTCACCCCTCCACTTT	CASSLGGIYNSPLHF
TRBV3-1/TRBV3-2	NA	NA	TRBJ2-7	11	TGTGCCAGCAGCGAATCGGGGGAGCAGTACTTC	CASSESGEQYF
TRBV6-4	TRBD1	NA	TRBJ1-6	15	TGTGCCAGCAGTGCCGCGACAGGGCCTAATTCACCCCTCCACTTT	CASSAATGPNSPLHF
TRBV5-1	TRBD1	few	TRBJ1-6	16	TGCGCCAGCAGCTTCGATCGAGACAGGGTAGGATCACCCCTCCACTTT	CASSFDRDRVGSPLHF
TRBV10-1	TRBD2	NA	TRBJ2-7	17	TGCGCCAGCAGTGATTCGGAAACCCTAGCGGGAGCCAACGAGCAGTACTTC	CASSDSETLAGANEQYF
TRBV2	NA	few	TRBJ2-5	15	TGTGCCAGCAGTCCAGATTTTAGCGCCCAAGAGACCCAGTACTTC	CASSPDFSAQETQYF
TRBV2	NA	few	TRBJ1-2	15	TGTGCCAGCAGTGTATCTCAGGGTCTTCGCGATGGCTACACCTTC	CASSVSQGLRDGYTF
TRBV10-3	NA	NA	TRBJ2-3	13	TGTGCCATCAGTGAGTCGGTCAGTAGCTCGCAGTATTTT	CAISESVSSSQYF
TRBV6-1	NA	NA	TRBJ1-3	18	TGTGCCAGCAGTGAAGCCCCTCCAGGACATCGCTCTGGAAACACCATATATTTT	CASSEAPPGHRSGNTIYF
TRBV9	TRBD1	NA	TRBJ2-7	15	TGTGCCAGCAGCGTAGGAGGACAGGGATCCTACGAGCAGTACTTC	CASSVGGQGSYEQYF
TRBV10-1	NA	NA	TRBJ1-2	13	TGCGCCAGCAGTCCTCAGGGGAACTATGGCTACACCTTC	CASSPQGNYGYTF
TRBV28	NA	once	TRBJ1-6	13	TGTGCCAGCACCCTTTCTGGTAATTCACCCCTCCACTTT	CASTLSGNSPLHF
TRBV5-1	NA	NA	TRBJ2-7	15	TGCGCCAGCAGCTTGGCCCGGGGACTTCCCTACGAGCAGTACTTC	CASSLARGLPYEQYF
TRBV10-2	TRBD1	NA	TRBJ1-1	13	TGCGCCAGCAGTCGGGACAGGGAATCTGAAGCTTTCTTT	CASSRDRESEAFF
TRBV2	TRBD1	NA	TRBJ2-1	15	TGTGCCAGCACCCCGGACAGGGGGCGTAACAATGAGCAGTTCTTC	CASTPDRGRNNEQFF
TRBV7-3	TRBD1	NA	TRBJ1-2	18	TGTGCCAGCAGCTTAATCCTCCACTGGACAGGGAGGGGAACTGGCTACACCTTC	CASSLILHWTGRGTGYTF
TRBV7-9	NA	few	TRBJ1-4	13	TGTGCCAGCAGCTTAGCGTTGAATGAAAAACTGTTTTTT	CASSLALNEKLFF
TRBV5-8	NA	NA	TRBJ1-6	16	TGTGCCAGCAGCTTCGAAACCGGGACACGTAATTCACCCCTCCACTTT	CASSFETGTRNSPLHF
TRBV21-1	NA	NA	TRBJ2-5	15	TGTGCCAGCAGCAAATCCCACAGGGGAGAAGAGACCCAGTACTTC	CASSKSHRGEETQYF
TRBV28	TRBD2	once	TRBJ2-3	19	TGTGCCAGCAGTGGCCGATTCGGGACTAGCGGGATTGGCCCAGATACGCAGTATTTT	CASSGRFGTSGIGPDTQYF